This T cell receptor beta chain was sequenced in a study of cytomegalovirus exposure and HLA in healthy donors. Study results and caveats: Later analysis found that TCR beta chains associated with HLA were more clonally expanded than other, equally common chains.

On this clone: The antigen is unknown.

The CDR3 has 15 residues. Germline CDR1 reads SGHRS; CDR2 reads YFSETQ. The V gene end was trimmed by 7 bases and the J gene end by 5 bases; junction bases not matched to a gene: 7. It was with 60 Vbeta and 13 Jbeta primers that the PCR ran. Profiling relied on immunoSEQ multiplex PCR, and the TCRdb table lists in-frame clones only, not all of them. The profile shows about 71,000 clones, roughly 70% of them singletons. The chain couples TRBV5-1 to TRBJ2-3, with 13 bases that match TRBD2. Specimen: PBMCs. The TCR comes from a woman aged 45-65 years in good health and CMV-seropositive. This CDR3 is CASQELAGGKDTQYF. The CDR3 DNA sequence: TGCGCCAGCCAAGAACTAGCGGGGGGGAAAGATACGCAGTATTTT.